This T cell receptor beta chain appears in the sequencing data of a study of neoadjuvant anti-PD-1 for oral cavity cancer. Points from the study as a whole: Only a few patients per response group were TCR-analyzed; validation needed.

Worth noting for this clone: Its matching antigen is unknown.

Looked up from germline, CDR1 is SGHAT and CDR2 is FQDESV (reference sequence). This CDR3 has 15 amino acids. V was trimmed by 2 bases and J by 4 bases, leaving 14 bases between them. Time point of the sample: after neoadjuvant nivolumab, at surgical resection. Patients had newly diagnosed, untreated stage II-IVA oral cavity squamous cell carcinoma. Blood cells were analyzed directly, without culture or expansion. Clones were sequenced by immunoSEQ multiplex PCR, and TCRdb holds only the in-frame ones, with some missing. The sample has around 67,000 clones, 86% seen once. The chain couples TRBV11-1 to TRBJ1-2; tentative D call: TRBD1 (6 bases). This material consisted of PBMCs, taken after nivolumab (anti-PD-1) treatment. The source of this sequence is a person between 35 and 79 years old with oral cavity squamous cell carcinoma. DNA of the CDR3: TGTGCCAGCAGCTTATCTGGGGGCGCGGGCTATGGCTACACCTTC. It translates to CASSLSGGAGYGYTF.